The 23 T cell receptor beta chains presented below share a single source sample, sequenced in a study of blood T cell repertoires in COVID-19. Sequencing was performed with immunoSEQ multiplex PCR; in TCRdb, only in-frame clones are kept and a portion is missing. In the table there are under 100,000 clones, 85% of which are singletons. Sequencing used peripheral blood. The receptors shown here come from a woman between 70 and 85 years old with active or convalescent COVID-19.

This clone was detected only once. This sequence joins TRBV19 and TRBJ2-1; D is perhaps TRBD2 (5 bases). Trimming removed 6 bases from V and 0 bases from J, with 12 bases in between. CDR3 length: 15 amino acids. Germline CDR1 and CDR2: LNHDA and SQIVND (reference sequence). In DNA, the CDR3 is TGTGCCAGTAGGGAGGACGCCAGCTCCTACAATGAGCAGTTCTTC. This encodes CASREDASSYNEQFF.

The V call is TRBV7-2, the J call TRBJ2-7, with D possibly matching TRBD2 (6 bases). This CDR3 spans 15 amino acids. V shed 3 bases and J shed 0 bases, with 12 bases lying between them. CDR1 SGHTA and CDR2 FQGNSA come from the germline V gene. The CDR3 spells CASSFGGTSSYEQYF. The CDR3 bases are TGTGCCAGCAGCTTTGGCGGGACGAGCTCCTACGAGCAGTACTTC.

The chain combines TRBV7-2 with TRBJ1-6; D ambiguous. There are 14 residues in the CDR3. From germline, CDR1 is SGHTA and CDR2 FQGNSA. Trimming took 4 bases from V and 7 from J, leaving 11 bases between them. CDR3 in DNA: TGTGCCAGCAGCTCAGGCAACAGAAATTCACCCCTCCACTTT. It encodes CASSSGNRNSPLHF. Full variable domain (rest looked up from reference TRBV7-2 and TRBJ1-6): GAGVSQSPSNKVTEKGKDVELRCDPISGHTALYWYRQSLGQGLEFLIYFQGNSAPDKSGLPSDRFSAERTGGSVSTLTIQRTQQEDSAVYLCASSSGNRNSPLHFGNGTRLTVT.

V usage is TRBV25-1 and J usage is TRBJ1-2, with a possible D match to TRBD1 (6 bases). The germline V gene encodes CDR1 MGHDK and CDR2 SYGVNS. V was cut by 6 bases and J by 3 bases, with 11 bases left in between. The CDR3 consists of 13 residues. The CDR3 region has the DNA TGTGCCAGCAGGAGGGGGTTGGACTATGGCTACACCTTC. The encoded protein is CASRRGLDYGYTF.

J is TRBJ2-7 and V is TRBV4-2, with 8 bases that match TRBD2. V lost 0 bases to trimming and J lost 7 bases; unmatched junction nucleotides: 8. There are 15 residues in the CDR3. The germline V gene has CDR1 LGHNA and CDR2 YNFKEQ. CDR3 region: CASSQDLPGGREQYF. DNA for the CDR3: TGTGCCAGCAGCCAAGATTTGCCGGGGGGGCGGGAGCAGTACTTC.

The CDR3 here is CASSLASGGHEQYF. CDR3 bases: TGTGCCAGCAGCCTTGCTAGCGGGGGCCACGAGCAGTACTTC. V is TRBV4-2 and J is TRBJ2-7, with 10 bases fitting TRBD2. The germline CDR1 and CDR2 sequences are LGHNA and YNFKEQ. This CDR3 has 14 amino acids. Losses at the gene ends were 4 bases for V and 5 bases for J; bases not matched to a gene: 5.

V and J are TRBV7-9 and TRBJ2-5, with a weak D call TRBD1 (6 bases). The V end was cut by 5 bases, the J end by 4 bases, with 8 bases between. Germline-derived CDR1 and CDR2 are SEHNR and FQNEAQ (reference sequence). The CDR3 totals 12 residues. The CDR3 spells CASSRDIETQYF. CDR3 in DNA: TGTGCCAGCAGCCGGGACATAGAGACCCAGTACTTC.

The V gene is TRBV7-8, the J gene TRBJ1-1, with D uncertain. Germline assignment: CDR1 SGHVS and CDR2 FQNEAQ. The CDR3 covers 18 residues. V shed 6 bases and J shed 3 bases, with 26 bases lying between them. The CDR3 is CASRYGSFGGVGDTEAFF. CDR3 DNA: TGTGCCAGCAGATATGGGTCGTTTGGCGGAGTAGGCGACACTGAAGCTTTCTTT.

The rearrangement joins TRBV28 to TRBJ2-3; the match to TRBD2 covers 14 bases. The V gene's germline CDR1 is MDHEN and CDR2 SYDVKM. With 6 bases clipped from V and 4 bases from J, the junction kept 12 bases outside the gene matches. This CDR3 is built from 18 residues. CDR3 bases: TGTGCCAGCAGCGACGAACGGAGACTAGCGGGGGGGGCAGATACGCAGTATTTT. Translating gives CASSDERRLAGGADTQYF. Variable domain in full (rest from reference TRBV28 and TRBJ2-3): DVKVTQSSRYLVKRTGEKVFLECVQDMDHENMFWYRQDPGLGLRLIYFSYDVKMKEKGDIPEGYSVSREKKERFSLILESASTNQTSMYLCASSDERRLAGGADTQYFGPGTRLTVL.

V is TRBV18 and J is TRBJ1-4; TRBD1 matches 7 bases. Germline values: CDR1 KGHSH, CDR2 LQKENI. The junction had 14 bases not matched to a gene; V was cut back by 4 bases and J by 6 bases. The CDR3 covers 17 residues. Here the CDR3 reads CASSLSAAQGSDEKLFF. In nucleotides, the CDR3 is TGTGCCAGCTCACTTTCCGCGGCACAGGGGAGTGATGAAAAACTGTTTTTT.

The rearrangement joins TRBV11-2 to TRBJ2-5, with D perhaps TRBD2 (5 bases). The V end lost 1 base, the J end lost 3 bases, and 9 bases lay between the germline ends. Germline lookup yields CDR1 SGHAT and CDR2 FQNNGV. The CDR3 has 14 residues. CDR3 coding DNA: TGTGCCAGCAGCTTAGGGGCGCGGGAAGAGACCCAGTACTTC. It translates to CASSLGAREETQYF. Drawing the rest from reference TRBV11-2 and TRBJ2-5, the complete variable domain is EAGVAQSPRYKIIEKRQSVAFWCNPISGHATLYWYQQILGQGPKLLIQFQNNGVVDDSQLPKDRFSAERLKGVDSTLKIQPAKLEDSAVYLCASSLGAREETQYFGPGTRLLVL.

V is TRBV7-2 and J is TRBJ1-1, with D unclear. CDR3 length: 12 residues. The V gene lost 3 bases and the J gene lost 1 base, with 3 bases spanning the gap. Germline CDR1 and CDR2: SGHTA and FQGNSA. The CDR3 region has the DNA TGTGCCAGCAGCTTCTCGAACACTGAAGCTTTCTTT. Protein product: CASSFSNTEAFF.

This clone was observed a handful of times. The genes are TRBV15 and TRBJ2-7, with TRBD1 matching over 7 bases. The CDR3 covers 14 residues. CDR1 is LNHNV, CDR2 YYDKDF, per germline (reference sequence). V lost 3 bases to trimming and J lost 2 bases; unmatched junction nucleotides: 4. The CDR3 loop reads CATSRVGTAYEQYF. The DNA for the CDR3 is TGTGCCACCAGCAGGGTAGGGACAGCCTACGAGCAGTACTTC.

In its sample, this clone was seen once. The chain couples TRBV18 to TRBJ2-7; 10 bases map to TRBD1. CDR1 and CDR2 from the germline V gene are KGHSH and LQKENI. CDR3 length: 15 residues. Trimming at V came to 2 bases and at J to 3 bases, leaving 4 bases not matched to a gene. The DNA for the CDR3 is TGTGCCAGCTCACCATCCCGGGACAGGGGCTACGAGCAGTACTTC. It translates to CASSPSRDRGYEQYF.

This clone was counted only a few times. This sequence joins TRBV11-2 and TRBJ1-1; the match to TRBD1 covers 7 bases. V dropped 4 bases and J dropped 3; count of bases not matched to a gene: 8. The CDR3 extends over 15 amino acids. In germline, CDR1 is SGHAT, CDR2 FQNNGV. CDR3 sequence reads: CASSSEGRGDTEAFF. CDR3 coding DNA: TGTGCCAGCAGCTCTGAGGGCAGGGGGGACACTGAAGCTTTCTTT. Complete variable domain (other parts from reference TRBV11-2 and TRBJ1-1): EAGVAQSPRYKIIEKRQSVAFWCNPISGHATLYWYQQILGQGPKLLIQFQNNGVVDDSQLPKDRFSAERLKGVDSTLKIQPAKLEDSAVYLCASSSEGRGDTEAFFGQGTRLTVV.

V gene TRBV5-1 combines with J gene TRBJ2-3; TRBD1 agrees at 7 bases. The germline V gene has CDR1 SGHRS and CDR2 YFSETQ. The CDR3 runs to 15 residues. With V trimmed by 4 bases and J by 3 bases, 8 bases remained unmatched. DNA of the CDR3: TGCGCCAGCAGCCCGACAGGGAGCGGAACAGATACGCAGTATTTT. Translated, it gives CASSPTGSGTDTQYF.

This clone is a singleton in its sample. The rearrangement uses TRBV5-1 and TRBJ2-3; TRBD1 aligns across 8 bases. CDR1 SGHRS and CDR2 YFSETQ come from the germline V gene. V lost 4 bases and J lost 2; bases outside the gene matches: 6. The CDR3 has 15 amino acids. For the CDR3, the DNA is TGCGCCAGCAGCAGCGGACAGGGTTACACAGATACGCAGTATTTT. This encodes CASSSGQGYTDTQYF.

This clone was recorded only once. This chain joins TRBV24-1 and TRBJ2-5; 12 positions match TRBD1. Germline lookup yields CDR1 KGHDR and CDR2 SFDVKD. Trimming took 5 bases from V and 4 from J; bases not matched to a gene: 7. The CDR3 runs 16 residues. The CDR3 region has the DNA TGTGCCACCAGTGGGCCGGGACAGGGGGCAGGAGAGACCCAGTACTTC. It translates to CATSGPGQGAGETQYF.

The V call is TRBV28, the J call TRBJ1-1; 8 bases are shared with TRBD1. Per germline, CDR1 MDHEN and CDR2 SYDVKM. The V segment lost 6 bases and the J segment 0 bases; nucleotides outside the gene matches: 9. This CDR3 comprises 16 residues. This CDR3 reads CASSENRGTMNTEAFF. CDR3 sequence (DNA): TGTGCCAGCAGCGAAAACAGGGGGACCATGAACACTGAAGCTTTCTTT.

The rearrangement joins TRBV7-2 to TRBJ1-5; 7 nucleotides line up with TRBD1. Germline V gene data show CDR1 as SGHTA and CDR2 as FQGNSA. The CDR3 extends over 15 amino acids. J was trimmed by 2 bases and V by 0 bases; bases with no gene match: 1. CDR3 sequence: CASSLAQGGNQPQHF. The CDR3 nucleotides are TGTGCCAGCAGCTTAGCCCAGGGGGGCAATCAGCCCCAGCATTTT.

This chain uses TRBV7-2 with TRBJ1-1; TRBD1 agrees at 7 bases. The CDR3 covers 13 residues. Losses at the gene ends were 5 bases for V and 4 bases for J; bases not matched to a gene: 4. CDR1 is SGHTA and CDR2 is FQGNSA in the germline V gene. Here the CDR3 reads CASSEQGSTEAFF. CDR3 coding DNA: TGTGCCAGCAGCGAACAGGGGAGCACTGAAGCTTTCTTT.

This chain connects TRBV20-1 to TRBJ2-7; 15 bases line up with TRBD2. With V trimmed by 3 bases and J by 2 bases, 8 bases remained unmatched. CDR1 and CDR2 from the germline V gene are DFQATT and SNEGSKA (reference sequence). This CDR3 is 17 amino acids long. CDR3: CSASGGLAGGHTYEQYF. CDR3 sequence (DNA): TGCAGTGCTAGTGGGGGACTAGCGGGGGGCCACACCTACGAGCAGTACTTC.

This chain uses TRBV27 with TRBJ1-2; a possible D gene is TRBD1 (6 bases). Germline V gene data show CDR1 as MNHEY and CDR2 as SMNVEV (reference sequence). V lost 0 bases, J lost 3 bases, and 17 bases lay in between. The CDR3 totals 17 residues. The CDR3 loop is CASSLSVTQGWDYGYTF. The CDR3 DNA follows: TGTGCCAGCAGTTTATCGGTTACTCAGGGGTGGGACTATGGCTACACCTTC.